Sequencing of this TCR beta chain was carried out in a study of blood T cell repertoires in COVID-19. Study background: Samples representing acute and convalescent COVID-19 were sourced from the United States, Italy and Spain. T cells, B-cell-depleted T cells, or PBMCs provided the cDNA or gDNA that served as material.

Original analysis: Cell counts per sample came from amplifying reference gene primers. Assay: immunoSEQ multiplex PCR; the TCRdb copy retains only in-frame clones and omits some. That table furnishes V, J and clone size, whereas the DNA furnished D and trimming. The sample holds about 66,000 clones, around 90% seen once. The CDR3 is 13 amino acids. Germline CDR1 reads SGHTA; CDR2 reads FQGNSA. The V gene lost 3 bases and the J gene lost 2 bases, with 7 bases spanning the gap. The chain employs TRBV7-2 and TRBJ1-2; D ambiguous. This TCR came from a human donor in a cohort sampled during active COVID-19. What was sequenced was peripheral blood. CDR3 protein: CASSLGKNYGYTF. In DNA form, the CDR3 reads TGTGCCAGCAGCTTGGGCAAGAACTATGGCTACACCTTC.